A single sample is the source of the 15 T cell receptor beta chains below, sequenced in a study of beta chain features in type 1 diabetes. The sequenced template was cDNA made from the entire isolated RNA. The assay was immunoSEQ multiplex PCR, and TCRdb's table has in-frame clones only and misses some. The repertoire includes 250,000 to 300,000 clones, roughly 8% of them detected once, and more than 0.9% sits in the top ten. Sequencing used central memory CD4+ T cells from blood. The receptors were sampled from a woman aged 18-29 years in good health.

This clone was seen a few times. The rearrangement joins TRBV6-6 to TRBJ2-7, with D maybe TRBD1 (6 bases). V gave up 2 bases and J gave up 5 bases, with 16 bases separating them. CDR1 and CDR2 (germline): MNHNY, SVGAGI (reference sequence). This CDR3 is built from 15 residues. CDR3 residues: CASSYLGPQGNEQYV. The CDR3 coding sequence is TGTGCCAGCAGTTACCTAGGGCCCCAGGGGAACGAGCAGTACGTC.

The genes are TRBV9 and TRBJ2-7; 9 nucleotides agree with TRBD2. The CDR3 sequence is 14 residues long. CDR1 and CDR2 from the germline V gene are SGDLS and YYNGEE. Germline trimming cut 2 bases from V and 5 bases from J; bases unmatched to any gene: 5. As DNA, the CDR3 is TGTGCCAGCAGCGTTAGCGGGAGACTCGACGAGCAGTACTTC. Encoded protein: CASSVSGRLDEQYF.

The genes are TRBV7-9 and TRBJ2-2; TRBD2 might be the D (6 bases). CDR1 is SEHNR, CDR2 FQNEAQ, per germline (reference sequence). The CDR3 consists of 15 residues. The V gene lost 5 bases and the J gene lost 4 bases, with 14 bases spanning the gap. CDR3 coding DNA: TGTGCCAGCAGCACCCTCGGGGGAGGCACCGGGGAGCTGTTTTTT. This encodes CASSTLGGGTGELFF.

This clone was detected a few times. V usage is TRBV4-3 and J usage is TRBJ1-2; 7 bases are shared with TRBD1. CDR3 length: 14 amino acids. The germline V gene has CDR1 LGHNA and CDR2 YSLEER. V dropped 1 base and J dropped 7; count of bases not matched to a gene: 6. The DNA of the CDR3 is TGCGCCAGCAGCCAAGTTGACAGGGTTGGTGGCTACACCTTC. Translating gives CASSQVDRVGGYTF.

This clone occurred a few times. V gene TRBV6-6 combines with J gene TRBJ2-1; D not certain. The ends were cut back, 6 bases at V and 9 bases at J, with 12 bases in the middle. Per germline, CDR1 MNHNY and CDR2 SVGAGI (reference sequence). This CDR3 region has 12 residues. CDR3 sequence (DNA): TGTGCCAGCAGAAACTTTGATACTGAGCAGTTCTTC. Translating it yields CASRNFDTEQFF.

This clone was observed a few times. The V gene is TRBV2, the J gene TRBJ1-5; 7 bases line up with TRBD1. The CDR3 extends over 14 amino acids. The germline V gene has CDR1 SNHLY and CDR2 FYNNEI. Germline trimming cut 6 bases from V and 12 bases from J; bases unmatched to any gene: 14. DNA of the CDR3: TGTGCCAGCAGCGCCGACAGGGCCCGCTTCAACCAGCATTTT. This codes for CASSADRARFNQHF.

The chain has TRBV5-1 and TRBJ2-3, with 12 nucleotides matching TRBD1. The trim removed 5 bases at V and 2 bases at J, leaving 6 bases unmatched. Germline values: CDR1 SGHRS, CDR2 YFSETQ. CDR3 length: 16 amino acids. The CDR3 sequence: CASRIGTGGYTDTQYF. In DNA, the CDR3 is TGCGCCAGCAGAATCGGGACAGGGGGCTACACAGATACGCAGTATTTT.

The chain uses TRBV5-8 and TRBJ2-7, with 11 bases aligning to TRBD2. In germline, CDR1 is SGHTS, CDR2 YDEGEE. This CDR3 is built from 13 residues. Unmatched junction bases numbered 6, after V lost 4 bases and J lost 9 bases. CDR3 bases: TGTGCCAGCAGCGATACTAGCGGGAGAGGGCAGTACTTC. Its protein product is CASSDTSGRGQYF.

The V gene is TRBV7-9, the J gene TRBJ1-2; 7 nucleotides align to TRBD1. Germline-derived CDR1 and CDR2 are SEHNR and FQNEAQ (reference sequence). The CDR3 is 14 amino acids. After removal of 5 bases from V and 4 bases from J, the junction contained 7 bases not matched to a gene. The DNA for the CDR3 is TGTGCCAGCAGCCCAGACGGGACAGCCTATGGCTACACCTTC. Protein: CASSPDGTAYGYTF.

The J gene is TRBJ1-4, the V gene TRBV4-1; 10 positions match TRBD1. The trim removed 1 base at V and 4 bases at J, leaving 6 bases unmatched. The germline CDR1 and CDR2 sequences are MGHRA and YSYEKL. The CDR3 runs 17 residues. Written as DNA, the CDR3 is TGCGCCAGCAGCCAAGTAGGAGGGGACAGGGGTAATGAAAAACTGTTTTTT. This translates into CASSQVGGDRGNEKLFF.

The J gene is TRBJ2-1, the V gene TRBV7-8; 8 nucleotides match TRBD2. J lost 4 bases, V lost 5 bases, and 7 bases had no gene match. This CDR3 has 15 amino acids. Germline V gene lookup returns CDR1 SGHVS and CDR2 FQNEAQ. CDR3 in DNA: TGTGCCAGCAGCGCCCGCGGGGGGATTTACAATGAGCAGTTCTTC. Amino acid sequence: CASSARGGIYNEQFF.

This clone was picked up many times. The CDR3: CASSQDRNNEQFF. In nucleotides, the CDR3 is TGCGCCAGCAGCCAAGATCGGAACAATGAGCAGTTCTTC. This chain links TRBV4-3 with TRBJ2-1; D is unresolved. Germline-derived CDR1 and CDR2 are LGHNA and YSLEER. With 0 bases removed from V and 5 bases from J, the gap between germline ends came to 5 bases. This CDR3 contains 13 residues.

The sample holds many counts of this clone. The chain employs TRBV4-3 and TRBJ2-6; D is uncertain. The CDR3 extends over 13 amino acids. V was trimmed by 4 bases and J by 5 bases, leaving 6 bases between them. Per the germline V gene, CDR1 is LGHNA and CDR2 is YSLEER. The CDR3 DNA follows: TGCGCCAGCAGCCCCACCCGGGCCAACGTCCTGACTTTC. The encoded protein is CASSPTRANVLTF.

The chain couples TRBV7-2 to TRBJ2-3, with D tentatively TRBD2 (5 bases). The CDR3 runs 16 residues. V was shortened by 6 bases and J by 0 bases, with 16 bases between the two germline ends. Germline V gene sequence: CDR1 SGHTA, CDR2 FQGNSA. As DNA, the CDR3 is TGTGCCAGCAGACCTCCTCGGACTCCTAGCACAGATACGCAGTATTTT. Protein product: CASRPPRTPSTDTQYF.

This clone was seen repeatedly, ten times or more. The chain links TRBV7-2 to TRBJ1-2; 8 bases match TRBD1. The V gene's germline CDR1 is SGHTA and CDR2 FQGNSA. The CDR3 consists of 16 residues. V shed 7 bases and J 2 bases; nucleotides not matched to a gene: 12. CDR3: CASTHVDRGFNYGYTF. Written as DNA, the CDR3 is TGTGCCAGCACCCACGTTGACAGGGGTTTCAACTATGGCTACACCTTC.